This TCR beta chain was observed in a study of blood T cell repertoires in COVID-19. Sequenced by immunoSEQ multiplex PCR; TCRdb stores in-frame clones only, minus some. Among roughly 300,000 clones listed, around 87% were seen once. CDR3 length equals 16 residues. Deletions cut 7 bases from V and 2 bases from J, with 15 bases between. Germline V gene lookup returns CDR1 MNHNY and CDR2 SVGAGI (reference sequence). This TCR came from a woman between 40 and 55 years old who had recovered from COVID-19. The sample comprised peripheral blood. The chain combines TRBV6-6 with TRBJ1-6, with a possible D match to TRBD1 (5 bases). For the CDR3, the DNA is TGTGCCAGCACCCCCCACGGGGGACCCTATAATTCACCCCTCCACTTT. It specifies CASTPHGGPYNSPLHF.